Below, 6 T cell receptor beta chains from the same sample are listed, as sequenced in a study of OX40 agonist ivuxolimab in advanced cancers. The data were produced by immunoSEQ multiplex PCR, yet TCRdb's version contains in-frame clones alone and is incomplete. Of more than 65,000 clones in the sample, 70% to 90% were seen once. The input for sequencing was CD4+ or CD8+ T cells sorted from blood, taken in a trial of the OX40 agonist ivuxolimab. All receptors come from an adult with an advanced solid tumor such as melanoma, head and neck, liver or kidney cancer.

The chain carries TRBV11-2 and TRBJ2-5; tentatively, D is TRBD1 (5 bases). This CDR3 spans 14 amino acids. The germline V gene has CDR1 SGHAT and CDR2 FQNNGV. The V gene lost 1 base and the J gene lost 1 base, with 7 bases spanning the gap. Written as DNA, the CDR3 is TGTGCCAGCAGCTTAGGGGGCATCCAAGAGACCCAGTACTTC. Translation gives CASSLGGIQETQYF.

The V and J genes are TRBV9 and TRBJ1-2, with 7 positions matching TRBD1. Germline CDR1 is SGDLS and CDR2 is YYNGEE. The V gene end was trimmed by 4 bases and the J gene end by 2 bases; junction bases not matched to a gene: 5. The CDR3 is 14 amino acids. The CDR3 region is CASSRTGTNYGYTF. For the CDR3, the DNA is TGTGCCAGCAGCCGGACAGGAACCAACTATGGCTACACCTTC.

J is TRBJ1-4 and V is TRBV5-1; 8 bases map to TRBD1. The CDR3 totals 13 residues. From germline, CDR1 is SGHRS and CDR2 YFSETQ. V shed 4 bases and J 10 bases; nucleotides not matched to a gene: 6. CDR3 nucleotide sequence: TGCGCCAGCAGCCGAGGACAGGGAGGAAAACTGTTTTTT. Translation: CASSRGQGGKLFF.

The CDR3 sequence: CASSLGQSNTIYF. In nucleotides, the CDR3 is TGTGCCAGCAGCTTAGGACAGTCAAACACCATATATTTT. The chain recombines TRBV7-2 with TRBJ1-3; D might be TRBD1 (5 bases). There are 13 residues in the CDR3. CDR1 is SGHTA, CDR2 FQGNSA, per germline. The ends were cut back, 1 base at V and 6 bases at J, with 7 bases in the middle.

This chain uses TRBV6-6 with TRBJ1-1, with D perhaps TRBD1 (5 bases). The CDR3 length is 14 residues. Germline V CDR1 and CDR2: MNHNY, SVGAGI (reference sequence). With 0 bases removed from V and 5 bases from J, the gap between germline ends came to 10 bases. The CDR3 loop reads CASSYSQGRTEAFF. In DNA form, the CDR3 reads TGTGCCAGCAGTTACTCCCAGGGTAGGACTGAAGCTTTCTTT.

In nucleotides, the CDR3 is TGTGCCAGCACATCGACAGGAGCTAACTATGGCTACACCTTC. Residues: CASTSTGANYGYTF. This chain joins TRBV2 and TRBJ1-2; a possible D gene is TRBD1 (6 bases). The CDR3 extends over 14 amino acids. Germline V lookup: CDR1 SNHLY, CDR2 FYNNEI. V lost 7 bases and J lost 0, with 12 bases in between. Variable domain in full (rest from reference TRBV2 and TRBJ1-2): EPEVTQTPSHQVTQMGQEVILRCVPISNHLYFYWYRQILGQKVEFLVSFYNNEISEKSEIFDDQFSVERPDGSNFTLKIRSTKLEDSAMYFCASTSTGANYGYTFGSGTRLTVV.